A single sample is the source of the 21 T cell receptor beta chains below, sequenced in a study of blood T cell repertoires in COVID-19. TCRdb's copy holds only in-frame clones and misses some; the assay was immunoSEQ multiplex PCR. Here the sample spans tens of thousands of clones, just over 85% being singletons. Material: peripheral blood. All receptors come from a human donor in a cohort sampled during active COVID-19.

The chain recombines TRBV2 with TRBJ1-5, with 9 positions matching TRBD1. Trimming removed 5 bases from V and 2 bases from J; junction bases left unmatched: 7. The CDR3 contains 16 residues. Germline V gives CDR1 SNHLY, CDR2 FYNNEI. As DNA, the CDR3 is TGTGCCAGCAGTACTACAGGGGGCGGAGGCAATCAGCCCCAGCATTTT. Its translation is CASSTTGGGGNQPQHF.

The V gene is TRBV28, the J gene TRBJ2-7; D possibly corresponds to TRBD2 (6 bases). The CDR3 has 14 residues. Looked up from germline, CDR1 is MDHEN and CDR2 is SYDVKM. Deletions cut 0 bases from V and 2 bases from J, with 8 bases between. For the CDR3, the DNA is TGTGCCAGCAGTTTATGGGGGGGTCCCTACGAGCAGTACTTC. Residues: CASSLWGGPYEQYF. Complete variable domain (other parts from reference TRBV28 and TRBJ2-7): DVKVTQSSRYLVKRTGEKVFLECVQDMDHENMFWYRQDPGLGLRLIYFSYDVKMKEKGDIPEGYSVSREKKERFSLILESASTNQTSMYLCASSLWGGPYEQYFGPGTRLTVT.

CDR3 region: CASSPLAGARTDTQYF. CDR3 nucleotides: TGTGCCAGCAGCCCGCTAGCGGGGGCCCGCACAGATACGCAGTATTTT. The chain links TRBV7-2 to TRBJ2-3, with 10 bases identical to TRBD2. V lost 5 bases and J lost 1; bases outside the gene matches: 6. This CDR3 is 16 amino acids long. The germline V gene encodes CDR1 SGHTA and CDR2 FQGNSA.

V usage is TRBV18 and J usage is TRBJ2-1; 11 nucleotides line up with TRBD1. This CDR3 comprises 16 residues. After removal of 3 bases from V and 7 bases from J, the junction contained 8 bases not matched to a gene. Germline loops: CDR1 KGHSH, CDR2 LQKENI. CDR3 loop: CASSPRTGGADNEQFF. In DNA, the CDR3 is TGTGCCAGCTCACCCCGGACAGGGGGCGCTGATAATGAGCAGTTCTTC.

The gene calls are TRBV24-1 and TRBJ2-7; D gene unclear. Trimming stripped 3 bases from V and 0 bases from J, with 14 bases between. The germline gives CDR1 KGHDR, CDR2 SFDVKD. This CDR3 region has 16 residues. This CDR3 reads CATSDESERDSYEQYF. As DNA, the CDR3 is TGTGCCACCAGTGATGAAAGCGAAAGAGACTCCTACGAGCAGTACTTC.

The V and J genes are TRBV4-2 and TRBJ2-4, with 10 bases identical to TRBD2. With V trimmed by 0 bases and J by 1 base, 3 bases remained unmatched. The germline gives CDR1 LGHNA, CDR2 YNFKEQ. The CDR3 totals 17 residues. The CDR3 nucleotides read TGTGCCAGCAGCCAAGAAAGCGGGGGGGTGGCCAAAAACATTCAGTACTTC. As protein: CASSQESGGVAKNIQYF.

This chain uses TRBV30 with TRBJ2-3; D ambiguous. The CDR3 consists of 11 residues. V was cut by 0 bases and J by 9 bases, with 7 bases left in between. CDR1 and CDR2 (germline): GTSNPN, SVGIG (reference sequence). For the CDR3, the DNA is TGTGCCTGGAGTGTACTTAGCACGCAGTATTTT. Its protein is CAWSVLSTQYF.

The chain is built from TRBV7-3 and TRBJ2-5; TRBD2 matches 9 bases. The CDR3 sequence is 18 residues long. Germline V lookup: CDR1 SGHTA, CDR2 FQGTGA. V shed 2 bases, J shed 5 bases, and the junction held 15 bases outside the gene matches. CDR3 nucleotide sequence: TGTGCCAGCAGCTTATGGGGTCGCGCTAGCGGGGCAGGGGAGACCCAGTACTTC. Its protein is CASSLWGRASGAGETQYF. The variable domain in full, with the rest retrieved from reference TRBV7-3 and TRBJ2-5, is GAGVSQTPSNKVTEKGKYVELRCDPISGHTALYWYRQSLGQGPEFLIYFQGTGAADDSGLPNDRFFAVRPEGSVSTLKIQRTERGDSAVYLCASSLWGRASGAGETQYFGPGTRLLVL.

This chain connects TRBV4-1 to TRBJ1-5, with a weak D call TRBD1 (6 bases). Germline CDR1 and CDR2: MGHRA and YSYEKL. CDR3 length: 15 amino acids. Deletions cut 4 bases from V and 4 bases from J, with 14 bases between. CDR3 DNA sequence: TGCGCCAGCAGCCCCCATTTCAGGGGAAATCAGCCCCAGCATTTT. This encodes CASSPHFRGNQPQHF.

This sequence joins TRBV5-1 and TRBJ1-6, with 8 bases fitting TRBD1. Unmatched junction bases numbered 3, after V lost 3 bases and J lost 7 bases. The germline V gene encodes CDR1 SGHRS and CDR2 YFSETQ. CDR3 size: 14 residues. DNA for the CDR3: TGCGCCAGCAGCTCGGGACAGGCCAATTCACCCCTCCACTTT. Amino acid sequence: CASSSGQANSPLHF.

V and J are TRBV3-1 (or the pseudogene TRBV3-2) and TRBJ2-3; 9 bases align to TRBD2. This CDR3 is 16 amino acids long. V trimming: 4 bases; J trimming: 1 base; junction bases outside the gene matches: 6. Germline V lookup: CDR1 LGHDT, CDR2 YNNKEL (reference sequence). CDR3 sequence: CASSPTLAGGTDTQYF. The CDR3 region has the DNA TGTGCCAGCAGCCCTACTTTAGCGGGAGGCACAGATACGCAGTATTTT.

The CDR3 is CASSLVQGAYGYTF. The DNA for the CDR3 is TGTGCCAGCAGCTTAGTTCAGGGGGCTTATGGCTACACCTTC. The rearrangement joins TRBV7-2 to TRBJ1-2, with 8 bases lining up with TRBD1. This CDR3 region has 14 residues. CDR1 is SGHTA, CDR2 FQGNSA, per germline. With 1 base clipped from V and 5 bases from J, the junction kept 3 bases outside the gene matches.

This chain links TRBV19 with TRBJ1-1; D possibly corresponds to TRBD1 (5 bases). Germline lookup yields CDR1 LNHDA and CDR2 SQIVND (reference sequence). The CDR3 runs 14 residues. Between the trimmed V and J ends, which lost 10 bases and 5 bases, there was a span of 20 bases. CDR3 loop: CATQWGPTGTEAFF. CDR3 nucleotide sequence: TGTGCCACCCAGTGGGGCCCTACTGGGACTGAAGCTTTCTTT.

The chain couples TRBV2 to TRBJ1-2, with 8 bases fitting TRBD1. The V gene end was trimmed by 4 bases and the J gene end by 1 base; junction bases not matched to a gene: 5. Germline CDR1 SNHLY, CDR2 FYNNEI. The CDR3 runs 15 residues. The CDR3 bases are TGTGCCAGCAGTGGTCACAGGGGGTTTAACTATGGCTACACCTTC. Protein product: CASSGHRGFNYGYTF.

The rearrangement links TRBV6-5 to TRBJ2-5; perhaps TRBD1 as D (6 bases). Between the trimmed V and J ends, which lost 6 bases and 1 base, there was a span of 9 bases. The V gene's germline CDR1 is MNHEY and CDR2 SVGAGI. The CDR3 loop spans 13 amino acids. Here the CDR3 reads CASRPQGQETQYF. CDR3 nucleotides: TGTGCCAGCAGGCCACAGGGCCAAGAGACCCAGTACTTC.

The chain is built from TRBV18 and TRBJ2-1, with TRBD1 matching over 7 bases. The CDR3 has 16 residues. Per germline, CDR1 KGHSH and CDR2 LQKENI. V shed 1 base and J 0 bases; nucleotides not matched to a gene: 3. In DNA form, the CDR3 reads TGTGCCAGCTCACCACAGACAGGGAGCTCCTACAATGAGCAGTTCTTC. This encodes CASSPQTGSSYNEQFF.

Worth noting for this clone: At one end the junction does not follow the germline gene, possibly because of a read error. The chain combines TRBV7-7 with TRBJ1-2; D uncertain. The CDR3 runs 14 residues. In germline, CDR1 is SSHAT, CDR2 FNYEAQ (reference sequence). DNA for the CDR3: TGTGCTAGCAGCCTAGACCTCTCAGGCGGGGGCTACACCTTC. The encoded protein is CASSLDLSGGGYTF.

The V and J genes are TRBV7-2 and TRBJ1-1; D unclear. The CDR3 is made up of 14 amino acids. Germline loops: CDR1 SGHTA, CDR2 FQGNSA. The V end lost 1 base, the J end lost 4 bases, and 10 bases lay between the germline ends. CDR3 region: CASSLGAVFTEAFF. The CDR3 nucleotides are TGTGCCAGCAGCTTAGGTGCAGTCTTCACTGAAGCTTTCTTT.

The V and J genes are TRBV19 and TRBJ1-2, with D possibly being TRBD1 (5 bases). Germline V lookup: CDR1 LNHDA, CDR2 SQIVND (reference sequence). Trimming removed 8 bases from V and 4 bases from J, with 20 bases in between. This CDR3 has 15 amino acids. CDR3 DNA sequence: TGTGCCAGTTTGCGGGAAACAGGTTACTTCTATGGCTACACCTTC. It codes for CASLRETGYFYGYTF.

V is TRBV28 and J is TRBJ1-3, with D unresolved. The V end was cut by 5 bases, the J end by 0 bases, with 11 bases between. Germline values: CDR1 MDHEN, CDR2 SYDVKM. This CDR3 comprises 15 residues. The CDR3 here is CASSTGGSSGNTIYF. CDR3 DNA: TGTGCCAGCAGTACCGGCGGGAGCTCTGGAAACACCATATATTTT.

The rearrangement joins TRBV19 to TRBJ2-1, with 7 bases identical to TRBD2. V lost 5 bases to trimming and J lost 5 bases; unmatched junction nucleotides: 9. Germline CDR1 and CDR2: LNHDA and SQIVND (reference sequence). The CDR3 spans 15 residues. CDR3 loop: CASSDRGRGDNEQFF. CDR3 bases: TGTGCCAGTAGTGACCGCGGGAGAGGGGACAATGAGCAGTTCTTC.